The 10 T cell receptor beta chains presented below share a single source sample, sequenced in a study of response to subunit inactivated influenza vaccine. TCRdb fed the RT-PCR reads into MiXCR, producing one record per CDR3 protein. The sample has approximately 730,000 distinct CDR3 sequences, over 11% seen once; the top ten hold 6.5% to 8.5%. The specimen comprised PBMCs from blood, sampled 14 to 15 days before vaccination. The receptors stem from a man between 45 and 60 years old who received an inactivated influenza vaccine.

V and J are TRBV6-2 or TRBV6-3 and TRBJ2-1, with TRBD1 identical over 7 bases. Germline V CDR1 and CDR2: MNHEY, SVGEGT. The CDR3 totals 16 residues. The junction had 13 bases not matched to a gene; V was cut back by 7 bases and J by 4 bases. DNA for the CDR3: TGTGCCAGCACCAAAATGAGACAGGGCGGTTACAATGAGCAGTTCTTC. This gives the protein CASTKMRQGGYNEQFF.

This clonotype showed up many times. This chain uses TRBV28 with TRBJ1-6; weak D call: TRBD1 (6 bases). The CDR3 is 13 residues long. CDR1 is MDHEN and CDR2 is SYDVKM in the germline V gene. The V gene lost 8 bases and the J gene lost 10 bases, with 15 bases spanning the gap. The chain's CDR3 is CASALRGLSPLHF. The CDR3, as DNA: TGTGCCAGCGCTCTCCGGGGGCTATCACCCCTCCACTTT.

The chain recombines TRBV7-2 with TRBJ2-5, with a possible D match to TRBD1 (6 bases). V was cut by 5 bases and J by 1 base, with 11 bases left in between. In germline, CDR1 is SGHTA, CDR2 FQGNSA. The CDR3 has 14 amino acids. The CDR3 bases are TGTGCCAGCAGCCGGGACACCATCCAAGAGACCCAGTACTTC. Its translation is CASSRDTIQETQYF.

The chain links TRBV7-9 to TRBJ2-1; D may be TRBD1 or TRBD2 (6 bases each). The length of the CDR3 is 16 residues. V lost 3 bases and J lost 6, with 18 bases in between. The germline V gene has CDR1 SEHNR and CDR2 FQNEAQ (reference sequence). CDR3 nucleotides: TGTGCCAGCAGCTTCTCCCCCCGGACAGCGGGCAATGAGCAGTTCTTC. Protein: CASSFSPRTAGNEQFF.

This clonotype turned up a few times. The J gene is TRBJ2-5, the V gene TRBV14, with D perhaps matching TRBD1 or TRBD2 (5 bases each). The CDR3 contains 13 residues. The germline V gene has CDR1 SGHDN and CDR2 FVKESK. Trimming removed 0 bases from V and 6 bases from J, with 8 bases in between. The CDR3 DNA reads TGTGCCAGCAGCCAAGAACGGGGACAGACCCAGTACTTC. This translates into CASSQERGQTQYF. Full variable domain (outside the CDR3, taken from reference TRBV14 and TRBJ2-5): EAGVTQFPSHSVIEKGQTVTLRCDPISGHDNLYWYRRVMGKEIKFLLHFVKESKQDESGMPNNRFLAERTGGTYSTLKVQPAELEDSGVYFCASSQERGQTQYFGPGTRLLVL.

The chain employs TRBV7-6 and TRBJ2-1, with D perhaps being TRBD1 or TRBD2 (5 bases each). V was pared by 2 bases and J by 8 bases, with 16 bases between. This CDR3 is 15 amino acids long. Germline values: CDR1 SGHVS, CDR2 FNYEAQ. The CDR3 bases are TGTGCCAGCAGCTTAAGCCCTGGGGGTCAGGATGAGCAGTTCTTC. This codes for CASSLSPGGQDEQFF. Together with reference TRBV7-6 and TRBJ2-1, the CDR3 gives the full variable domain: GAGVSQSPRYKVTKRGQDVALRCDPISGHVSLYWYRQALGQGPEFLTYFNYEAQQDKSGLPNDRFSAERPEGSISTLTIQRTEQRDSAMYRCASSLSPGGQDEQFFGPGTRLTVL.

Of note for this clonotype: This may stem from a read error, because a much larger clone lies one nucleotide away. The chain combines TRBV4-2 with TRBJ2-1; TRBD2 aligns across 9 bases. CDR3 length: 19 residues. The germline V gene encodes CDR1 LGHNA and CDR2 YNFKEQ. CDR3 amino acids: CASSQDRTFVAGEDNELFF. The CDR3 nucleotides read TGTGCCAGCAGCCAAGATCGGACGTTCGTAGCGGGGGAGGACAATGAGCTGTTCTTC.

This clonotype was seen at least ten times. V gene TRBV12-3 or TRBV12-4 combines with J gene TRBJ2-1; perhaps TRBD2 as D (6 bases). V was cut by 5 bases and J by 7 bases, with 18 bases left in between. The CDR3 runs 15 residues. CDR3 loop: CASSIGTGFSNEQFF. CDR3 in DNA: TGTGCCAGCAGTATCGGGACTGGATTCAGTAATGAGCAGTTCTTC.

The gene calls are TRBV5-1 and TRBJ2-2; 7 bases map to TRBD1. The CDR3 is 15 residues long. The junction had 5 bases not matched to a gene; V was cut back by 3 bases and J by 3 bases. Germline loops: CDR1 SGHRS, CDR2 YFSETQ. CDR3 bases: TGCGCCAGCAGCTCGGGACAGCTGGACACCGGGGAGCTGTTTTTT. Translation: CASSSGQLDTGELFF.

The chain carries TRBV14 and TRBJ2-7; 7 bases align to TRBD1. The junction had 13 bases not matched to a gene; V was cut back by 3 bases and J by 5 bases. Germline V gene sequence: CDR1 SGHDN, CDR2 FVKESK. This CDR3 spans 16 amino acids. The chain's CDR3 is CASSQAATGKRNEQYF. The CDR3 coding sequence is TGTGCCAGCAGCCAGGCAGCGACAGGGAAGAGAAACGAGCAGTACTTC.